This T cell receptor beta chain derives from a study of blood T cell repertoires in COVID-19. Background on the study: Nucleic acid was either cDNA or gDNA, and it came from T cells, B-cell-depleted T cells, or PBMCs.

The CDR3 has 15 residues. V dropped 7 bases and J dropped 9; count of bases not matched to a gene: 12. Looked up from germline, CDR1 is LGHNA and CDR2 is YNFKEQ. Sequencing used immunoSEQ multiplex PCR; TCRdb keeps in-frame clones, though not all of them. The table includes just under 20,000 clones, about 88% detected once. This chain links TRBV4-2 with TRBJ1-6, with 7 bases matching TRBD1. The sequenced sample was peripheral blood. This TCR was recovered from a human donor with active COVID-19. The donor label of this sample is uncertain. The CDR3 loop is CASNAGGGRSSPLHF. The DNA for the CDR3 is TGTGCCAGCAACGCAGGAGGGGGCCGGAGTTCACCCCTCCACTTT.